This T cell receptor beta chain emerged from a study of early T cells in non-severe SARS-CoV-2 infection. Study-wide context: It was bulk RNA from unsorted whole blood that was sequenced, and the chains were unpaired.

This clonotype was recorded many times. Its antigen remains unidentified. Each single cDNA molecule received a unique molecular identifier. TCRdb ran MiXCR on the 5' RACE reads and lists one entry per CDR3 protein. The sample records around 33,000 distinct CDR3 sequences, over 6.5% being singletons. With 6 bases removed from V and 6 bases from J, the gap between germline ends came to 11 bases. The CDR3 loop spans 11 amino acids. Germline V gives CDR1 DFQATT, CDR2 SNEGSKA (reference sequence). Findings and caveats of the study: Clonotype matching in VDJdb favored anti-spike CD8 responses and did not capture private and CD4 specificities.

This sequence originates from an adult who was a healthcare worker with PCR-confirmed SARS-CoV-2 infection or an uninfected control (not recorded which). Sequencing used whole blood. The genes are TRBV20-1 and TRBJ1-2, with D possibly matching TRBD1 (5 bases). CDR3 DNA sequence: TGCAGTGCCTTCGGGACCAATGGCTACACCTTC. It specifies CSAFGTNGYTF.